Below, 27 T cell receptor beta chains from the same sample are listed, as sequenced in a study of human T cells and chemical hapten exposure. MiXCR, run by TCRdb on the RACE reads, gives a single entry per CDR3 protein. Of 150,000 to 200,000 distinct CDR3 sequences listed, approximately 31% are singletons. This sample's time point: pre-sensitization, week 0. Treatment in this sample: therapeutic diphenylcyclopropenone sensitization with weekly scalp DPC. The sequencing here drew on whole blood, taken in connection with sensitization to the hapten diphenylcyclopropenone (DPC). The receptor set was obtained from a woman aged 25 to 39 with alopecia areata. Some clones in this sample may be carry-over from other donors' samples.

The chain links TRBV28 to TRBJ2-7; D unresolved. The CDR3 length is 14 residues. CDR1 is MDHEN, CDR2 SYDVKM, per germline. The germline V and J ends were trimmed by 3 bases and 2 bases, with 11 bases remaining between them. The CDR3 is CASSFWKGTYEQYF. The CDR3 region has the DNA TGTGCCAGCAGTTTCTGGAAGGGAACCTACGAGCAGTACTTC.

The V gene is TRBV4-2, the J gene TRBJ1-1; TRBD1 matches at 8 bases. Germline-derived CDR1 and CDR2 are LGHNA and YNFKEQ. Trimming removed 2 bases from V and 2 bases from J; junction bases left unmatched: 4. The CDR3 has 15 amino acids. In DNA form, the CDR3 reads TGTGCCAGCAGCCAATTGACAGGGGAAAACACTGAAGCTTTCTTT. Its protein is CASSQLTGENTEAFF.

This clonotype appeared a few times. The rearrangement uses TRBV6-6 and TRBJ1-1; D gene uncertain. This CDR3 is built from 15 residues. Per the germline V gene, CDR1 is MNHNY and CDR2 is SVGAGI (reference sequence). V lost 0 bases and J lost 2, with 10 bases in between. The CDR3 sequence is CASSYSSGANTEAFF. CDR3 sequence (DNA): TGTGCCAGCAGTTACTCGTCAGGAGCAAACACTGAAGCTTTCTTT.

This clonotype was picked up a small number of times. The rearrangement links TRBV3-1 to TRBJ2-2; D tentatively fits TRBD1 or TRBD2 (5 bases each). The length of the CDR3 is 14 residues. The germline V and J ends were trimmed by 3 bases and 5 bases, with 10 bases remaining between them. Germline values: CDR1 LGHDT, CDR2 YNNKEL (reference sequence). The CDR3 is CASSQGPGTGELFF. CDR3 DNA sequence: TGTGCCAGCAGCCAGGGACCGGGGACCGGGGAGCTGTTTTTT.

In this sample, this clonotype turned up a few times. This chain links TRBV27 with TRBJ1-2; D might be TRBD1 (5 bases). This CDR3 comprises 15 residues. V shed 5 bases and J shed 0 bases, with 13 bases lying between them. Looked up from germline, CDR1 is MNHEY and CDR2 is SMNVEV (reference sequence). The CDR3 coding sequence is TGTGCCAGCAGTCCGCGGGGCAGAGCTAACTATGGCTACACCTTC. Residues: CASSPRGRANYGYTF.

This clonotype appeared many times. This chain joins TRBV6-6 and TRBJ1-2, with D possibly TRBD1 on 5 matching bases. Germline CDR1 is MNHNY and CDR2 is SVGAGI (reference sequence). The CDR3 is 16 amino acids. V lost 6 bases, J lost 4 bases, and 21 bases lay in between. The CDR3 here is CASSEGAGSGGYGYTF. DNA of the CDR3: TGTGCCAGCAGCGAAGGTGCAGGGTCCGGGGGCTATGGCTACACCTTC.

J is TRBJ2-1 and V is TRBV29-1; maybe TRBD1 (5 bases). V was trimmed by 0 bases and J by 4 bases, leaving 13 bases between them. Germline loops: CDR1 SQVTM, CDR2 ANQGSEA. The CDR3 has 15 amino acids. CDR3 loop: CSVEDYRLQYNEQFF. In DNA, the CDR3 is TGCAGCGTTGAAGATTACAGGCTACAATACAATGAGCAGTTCTTC.

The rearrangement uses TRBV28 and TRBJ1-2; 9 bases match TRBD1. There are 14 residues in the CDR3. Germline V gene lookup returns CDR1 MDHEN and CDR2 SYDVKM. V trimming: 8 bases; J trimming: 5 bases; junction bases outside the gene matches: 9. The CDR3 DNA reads TGTGCCAGCGCAACAGGGGGCTACCGTTATGGCTACACCTTC. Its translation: CASATGGYRYGYTF.

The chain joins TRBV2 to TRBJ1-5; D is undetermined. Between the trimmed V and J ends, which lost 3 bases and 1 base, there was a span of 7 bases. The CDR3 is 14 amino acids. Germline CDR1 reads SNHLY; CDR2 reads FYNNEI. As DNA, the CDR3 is TGTGCCAGCAGTGACAGTCGGAGCAATCAGCCCCAGCATTTT. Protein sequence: CASSDSRSNQPQHF.

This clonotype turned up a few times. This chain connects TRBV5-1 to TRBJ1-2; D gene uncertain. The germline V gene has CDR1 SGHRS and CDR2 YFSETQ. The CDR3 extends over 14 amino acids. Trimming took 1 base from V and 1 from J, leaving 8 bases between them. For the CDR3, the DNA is TGCGCCAGCAGCTTGCTGACGGTTAACTATGGCTACACCTTC. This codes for CASSLLTVNYGYTF.

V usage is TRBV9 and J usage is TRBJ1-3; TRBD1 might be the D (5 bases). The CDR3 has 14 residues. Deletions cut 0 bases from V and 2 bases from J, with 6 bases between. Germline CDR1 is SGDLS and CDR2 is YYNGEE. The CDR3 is CASSVGGAGNTIYF. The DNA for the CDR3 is TGTGCCAGCAGCGTAGGGGGGGCTGGAAACACCATATATTTT.

CDR3 in DNA: TGTGCCAGCAGCATTAGCGGAATTGAGCAGTTCTTC. This encodes CASSISGIEQFF. The chain is built from TRBV7-2 and TRBJ2-1; perhaps TRBD2 as D (6 bases). Germline assignment: CDR1 SGHTA and CDR2 FQGNSA. CDR3 size: 12 residues. Trimming took 5 bases from V and 9 from J, leaving 11 bases between them.

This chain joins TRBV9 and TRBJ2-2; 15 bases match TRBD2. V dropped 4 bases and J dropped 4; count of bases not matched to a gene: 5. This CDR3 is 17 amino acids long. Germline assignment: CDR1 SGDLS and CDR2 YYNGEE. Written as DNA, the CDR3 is TGTGCCAGCAGCTCCGGACTAGCGGGAGGGCCCACCGGGGAGCTGTTTTTT. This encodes CASSSGLAGGPTGELFF.

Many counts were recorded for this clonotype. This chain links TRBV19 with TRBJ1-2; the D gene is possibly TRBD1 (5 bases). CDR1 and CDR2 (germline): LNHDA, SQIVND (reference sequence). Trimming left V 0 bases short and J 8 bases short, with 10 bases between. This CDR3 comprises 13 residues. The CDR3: CASSIEGQRGYTF. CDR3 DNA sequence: TGTGCCAGTAGTATAGAGGGGCAACGAGGCTACACCTTC.

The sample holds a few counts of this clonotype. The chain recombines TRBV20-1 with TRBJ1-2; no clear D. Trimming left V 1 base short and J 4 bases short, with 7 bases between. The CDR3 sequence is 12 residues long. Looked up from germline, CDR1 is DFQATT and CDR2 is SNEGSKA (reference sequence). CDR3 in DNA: TGCAGTGCTAGAGCCCGAGTCTATGGCTACACCTTC. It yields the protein CSARARVYGYTF.

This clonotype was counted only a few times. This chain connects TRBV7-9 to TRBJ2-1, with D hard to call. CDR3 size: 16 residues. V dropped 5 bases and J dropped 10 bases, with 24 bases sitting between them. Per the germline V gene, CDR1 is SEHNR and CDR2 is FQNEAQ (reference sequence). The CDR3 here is CASSRITVSEMVEQFF. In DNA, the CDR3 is TGTGCCAGCAGCCGAATAACCGTCAGCGAAATGGTGGAGCAGTTCTTC.

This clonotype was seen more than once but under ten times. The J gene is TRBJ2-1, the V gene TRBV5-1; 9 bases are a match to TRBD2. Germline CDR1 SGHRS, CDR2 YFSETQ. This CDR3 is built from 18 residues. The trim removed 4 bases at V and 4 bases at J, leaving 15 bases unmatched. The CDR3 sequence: CASSQGPMGGGAYNEQFF. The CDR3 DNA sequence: TGCGCCAGCAGCCAAGGCCCGATGGGCGGGGGGGCTTACAATGAGCAGTTCTTC. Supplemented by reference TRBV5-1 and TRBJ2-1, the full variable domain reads KAGVTQTPRYLIKTRGQQVTLSCSPISGHRSVSWYQQTPGQGLQFLFEYFSETQRNKGNFPGRFSGRQFSNSRSEMNVSTLELGDSALYLCASSQGPMGGGAYNEQFFGPGTRLTVL.

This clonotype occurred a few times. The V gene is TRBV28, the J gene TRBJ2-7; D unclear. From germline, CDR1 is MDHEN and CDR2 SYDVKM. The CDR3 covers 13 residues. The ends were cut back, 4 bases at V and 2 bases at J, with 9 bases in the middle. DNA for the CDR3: TGTGCCAGCAGTTCCGGACGGCCCTACGAGCAGTACTTC. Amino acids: CASSSGRPYEQYF.

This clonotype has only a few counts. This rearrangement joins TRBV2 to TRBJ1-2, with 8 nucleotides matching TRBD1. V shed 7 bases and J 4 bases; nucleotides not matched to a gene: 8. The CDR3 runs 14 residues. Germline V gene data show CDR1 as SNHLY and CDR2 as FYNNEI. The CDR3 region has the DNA TGTGCCAGCACGGGCGAAACAGGGGGCTATGGCTACACCTTC. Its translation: CASTGETGGYGYTF.

CDR3 in amino acids: CASSTGGMTDTQYF. CDR3 DNA: TGTGCCAGCAGCACAGGGGGAATGACAGATACGCAGTATTTT. The chain combines TRBV7-9 with TRBJ2-3; 8 bases are a match to TRBD1. The CDR3 has 14 amino acids. The germline CDR1 and CDR2 sequences are SEHNR and FQNEAQ (reference sequence). With 5 bases clipped from V and 3 bases from J, the junction kept 4 bases outside the gene matches.

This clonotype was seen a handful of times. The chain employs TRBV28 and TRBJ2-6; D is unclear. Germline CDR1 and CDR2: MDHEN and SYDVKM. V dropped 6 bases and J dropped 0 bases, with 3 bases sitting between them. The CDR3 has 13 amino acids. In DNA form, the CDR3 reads TGTGCCAGCAGACTCTCTGGGGCCAACGTCCTGACTTTC. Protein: CASRLSGANVLTF.

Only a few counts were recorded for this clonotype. CDR3 sequence (DNA): TGCAGTGCGAGGACCGAGGATGGGAGTATAAGCAATCAGCCCCAGCATTTT. This encodes CSARTEDGSISNQPQHF. This chain connects TRBV20-1 to TRBJ1-5; no firm D call. The CDR3 sequence is 17 residues long. Trimming pared 6 bases from V and 1 base from J, leaving 22 bases between. Germline V gene sequence: CDR1 DFQATT, CDR2 SNEGSKA (reference sequence).

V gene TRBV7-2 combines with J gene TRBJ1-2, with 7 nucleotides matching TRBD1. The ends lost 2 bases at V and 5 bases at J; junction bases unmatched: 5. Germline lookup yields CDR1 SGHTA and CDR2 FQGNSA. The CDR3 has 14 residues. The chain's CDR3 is CASSLQGGSYGYTF. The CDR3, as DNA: TGTGCCAGCAGCTTACAGGGGGGGTCATATGGCTACACCTTC. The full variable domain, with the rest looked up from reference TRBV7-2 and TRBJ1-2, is GAGVSQSPSNKVTEKGKDVELRCDPISGHTALYWYRQSLGQGLEFLIYFQGNSAPDKSGLPSDRFSAERTGGSVSTLTIQRTQQEDSAVYLCASSLQGGSYGYTFGSGTRLTVV.

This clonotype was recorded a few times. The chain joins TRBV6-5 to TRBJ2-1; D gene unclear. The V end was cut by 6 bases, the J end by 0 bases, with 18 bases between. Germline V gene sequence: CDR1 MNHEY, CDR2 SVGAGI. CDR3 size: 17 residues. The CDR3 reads CASRRTTGPSSYNEQFF. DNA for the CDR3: TGTGCCAGCAGGCGAACAACTGGCCCCAGCTCCTACAATGAGCAGTTCTTC.

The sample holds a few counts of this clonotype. The CDR3 spells CSATYTNYEQYF. The CDR3 DNA reads as TGCAGCGCCACCTATACCAACTACGAGCAGTACTTC. The V gene is TRBV29-1, the J gene TRBJ2-7; no clear D. Trimming took off 7 bases at V and 3 bases at J, with 13 bases between the two ends. The germline gives CDR1 SQVTM, CDR2 ANQGSEA. The CDR3 covers 12 residues.

The CDR3 DNA reads as TGTGCCAGCAGTTGGGACCCGACGCGCTACGAGCAGTACTTC. Encoded protein: CASSWDPTRYEQYF. V usage is TRBV28 and J usage is TRBJ2-7, with D perhaps assigned TRBD1 or TRBD2 (5 bases each). The germline V and J ends were trimmed by 4 bases and 3 bases, with 13 bases remaining between them. The germline CDR1 and CDR2 sequences are MDHEN and SYDVKM. The CDR3 has 14 amino acids.

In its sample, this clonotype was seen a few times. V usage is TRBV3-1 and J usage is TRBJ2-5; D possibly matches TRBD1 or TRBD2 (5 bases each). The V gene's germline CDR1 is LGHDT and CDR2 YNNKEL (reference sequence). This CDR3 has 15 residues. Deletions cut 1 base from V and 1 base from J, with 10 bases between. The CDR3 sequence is CASSQVGRSQETQYF. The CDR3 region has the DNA TGTGCCAGCAGCCAAGTGGGACGGTCCCAAGAGACCCAGTACTTC.